These 14 T cell receptor delta chains originate from one sample sequenced in a study of γδ T cells in repeated Plasmodium falciparum infection. TCRdb re-analyzed the multiplex PCR reads via CATT. The table records 50,000 or so delta-chain clones, 1.6% of them present only once. Flow sorting of PBMC yielded separate Vgamma9/Vdelta2+ and Vdelta2-negative gammadelta T cell populations for bulk repertoire analysis. The specimen was gamma-delta T cells from blood. The source of these receptors is a pool of human donors (malaria-infected and uninfected, not separated).

The CDR3 is CALGETRYWGIGGYTDKLIF. The CDR3 DNA is TGTGCTCTTGGGGAAACCCGGTACTGGGGGATCGGGGGTTACACCGATAAACTCATCTTT. The chain combines TRDV1 with TRDJ1; 10 positions agree with TRDD3. Germline matching of the DNA provided the J gene here, since TCRdb leaves it blank. The CDR3 extends over 20 amino acids. Germline V gene sequence: CDR1 TSWWSYY, CDR2 QGS. The trim removed 2 bases at V and 0 bases at J, leaving 15 bases unmatched.

In its sample, this clone was seen a few times. The protein given by TCRdb reflects a much larger clone and differs at residue 3 from this DNA's translation, likely from a read error; the protein shown is the DNA's translation. V and J are TRDV1 and TRDJ3, with a tentative D call TRDD3 (6 bases). The J gene, left out of TCRdb, was set here by checking the DNA against germline. The CDR3 is 19 amino acids. The germline gives CDR1 TSWWSYY, CDR2 QGS. Trimming removed 10 bases at V and 1 base at J, with 23 bases between. CDR3 protein: CAPEPSLGGTSWDTRQMFF. In DNA form, the CDR3 reads TGTGCTCCCGAACCTTCACTCGGGGGGACATCCTGGGACACCCGACAGATGTTTTTC.

Only a few counts were recorded for this clone. TCRdb lists the protein of a much larger clone for this DNA, which differs at residue 18, so this is likely a read error; the protein given here is translated from the DNA itself. The chain has TRDV1 and TRDJ1; 10 nucleotides match TRDD3. Germline V gene lookup returns CDR1 TSWWSYY and CDR2 QGS. The CDR3 has 22 residues. In nucleotides, the CDR3 is TGTGCTCTTGGGGAGACTTCCCGGTACTGGGGGATGGGGATACCGTACACCCATAAACTCATCTTT. Its translation is CALGETSRYWGMGIPYTHKLIF.

The table lists this clone with a few counts. The TCRdb protein comes from a much larger clone and disagrees with this DNA's translation at residue 11, likely due to a read error; the protein given here is derived from the DNA. The chain is built from TRDV1 and TRDJ1, with TRDD2 as a possible D gene (5 bases). Germline CDR1 and CDR2: TSWWSYY and QGS. The CDR3 is 21 amino acids. V was trimmed by 8 bases and J by 0 bases, leaving 34 bases between them. The CDR3 protein is CALSPRRSRVGPTSYTDKLIF. CDR3 DNA: TGTGCTCTTAGTCCTAGGAGGTCCCGGGTCGGCCCGACCTCGTACACCGATAAACTCATCTTT.

About this clone itself: This DNA translates differently at residue 3 from the TCRdb protein, which is that of a much larger clone; a read error is likely, and the protein shown is the DNA's own translation. The chain uses TRDV1 and TRDJ2; D is possibly TRDD3 (6 bases). The CDR3 contains 15 residues. Germline V gives CDR1 TSWWSYY, CDR2 QGS. The DNA for the CDR3 is TGTGCTCCTGGGGTCCCGCCCCGGATAGCAGCACAACTCTTCTTT. Amino acids: CAPGVPPRIAAQLFF.

This clone was counted many times. The protein recorded in TCRdb matches a much larger clone and deviates from this DNA's translation at residue 14, suggesting a read error; the protein here is obtained by translating the DNA. The V gene is TRDV2, the J gene TRDJ1; 12 positions agree with TRDD3. TCRdb gives no J gene; it was assigned here by matching the DNA to germline. CDR3 length: 19 residues. Germline values: CDR1 GEAIGNYY, CDR2 EKD. Losses at the gene ends were 0 bases for V and 4 bases for J; bases not matched to a gene: 14. The chain's CDR3 is CACDTVPGALGDTDDKLIF. The CDR3 DNA reads TGTGCCTGTGACACCGTCCCGGGGGCTCTGGGGGATACGGACGATAAACTCATCTTT.

Comment on this clone: This likely stems from a read error, as it lies one base from a far larger clone. Other nucleotide sequences from this sample produce the same CDR3. V gene TRDV1 combines with J gene TRDJ1, with D uncertain. Trimming left V 6 bases short and J 0 bases short, with 17 bases between. CDR1 and CDR2 (germline): TSWWSYY, QGS. There are 16 residues in the CDR3. CDR3 region: CALGEPFPPYTDKLIF. CDR3 DNA sequence: TGTGCTCTTGGAGAGCCTTTTCCCCCTTACACCGATAAACTCATCTTT.

This clone occurred a few times. A much more abundant neighbour one base away suggests this may be a read error. Other DNA variants within this sample encode the same CDR3. The V gene call reads TRDV1; no J gene was called; TRDD3, the D gene given by the table, was not confirmed from the DNA. Per the germline V gene, CDR1 is TSWWSYY and CDR2 is QGS. The CDR3 has 18 amino acids. The CDR3 nucleotides read TGCGCTCTTGGGGAACTTGACCCCTTCCTACGGCACACCGATAAACTAATCTTT. Amino acids: CALGELDPFLRHTDKLIF.

This clone was recorded at least ten times. The junction and the germline gene differ at one end; a read error may be behind it. The chain recombines TRDV1 with TRDJ1, with 10 bases that match TRDD3. Because TCRdb records no J gene, it was assigned here through a match of the DNA to germline. Germline-derived CDR1 and CDR2 are TSWWSYY and QGS. The CDR3 has 22 residues. CDR3 region: CAIGELSLWLRLGDTRLHKLIF. CDR3 DNA: TGTGCTATTGGGGAACTCAGTCTATGGCTACGGTTGGGGGATACCCGTCTTCATAAACTCATCTTT.

CDR3 loop: CACDPPPLKISTGGYGDTDKLIF. The CDR3 bases are TGTGCCTGTGACCCCCCCCCCCTAAAAATCTCAACTGGGGGATACGGGGACACCGATAAACTCATCTTT. The rearrangement joins TRDV2 to TRDJ1; 13 positions agree with TRDD3. Because TCRdb records no J gene, it was assigned here through a match of the DNA to germline. Germline CDR1 is GEAIGNYY and CDR2 is EKD. V gave up 3 bases and J gave up 0 bases; unmatched junction bases: 24. CDR3 length: 23 amino acids.

This clone is medium-sized by share. Other DNA sequences in the sample encode the same CDR3. The genes are TRAV38-2/DV8 and TRDJ1, with TRDD3 identical over 9 bases. Germline V lookup: CDR1 TSESDYY, CDR2 QEAYKQQN. Trimming took 10 bases from V and 0 from J; bases not matched to a gene: 13. The length of the CDR3 is 16 residues. CDR3 loop: CAPGFGGYPYTDKLIF. DNA of the CDR3: TGTGCTCCCGGATTTGGGGGATATCCGTACACCGATAAACTCATCTTT.

There are a few counts of this clone. It is likely a read error: a sequence one base away is far more abundant. Other DNA sequences within the sample encode an identical CDR3. V gene TRDV1 combines with J gene TRDJ1; D gene uncertain. TCRdb supplies no J gene; here it was assigned by aligning the nucleotide sequence to germline. V lost 2 bases and J lost 5, with 21 bases in between. This CDR3 comprises 17 residues. The germline V gene has CDR1 TSWWSYY and CDR2 QGS. The CDR3 loop reads CALGERKGEPRTDKLIF. CDR3 DNA sequence: TGTGCTCTTGGGGAAAGGAAGGGCGAGCCCAGGACAGATAAACTCATCTTT.

This clone has ten or more counts. A far larger clone is one nucleotide away, so this likely arose from a read error. This CDR3 is also generated by other DNA sequences in the sample. The V gene is TRDV2, the J gene TRDJ1; 11 nucleotides agree with TRDD3. Here the J gene came from matching the DNA to germline, since TCRdb omits it. The CDR3 has 22 amino acids. Losses at the gene ends were 6 bases for V and 2 bases for J; bases not matched to a gene: 28. In germline, CDR1 is GEAIGNYY, CDR2 EKD. The CDR3 loop reads CACWHPTSSRSTGGYFTDKLIF. The CDR3 DNA is TGTGCCTGTTGGCATCCCACGTCTTCTAGGTCTACTGGGGGATATTTTACCGATAAACTCATCTTT.

This clone was observed a handful of times. TCRdb's protein, taken from a much larger clone, differs from this DNA's translation at residue 4, likely owing to a read error; the protein displayed comes from the DNA. V gene TRDV1 combines with J gene TRDJ1, with D unclear. Since TCRdb gives no J gene, matching the DNA to germline was used here to assign it. V was pared by 7 bases and J by 5 bases, with 17 bases between. The CDR3 runs 14 residues. CDR1 is TSWWSYY, CDR2 QGS, per germline. The CDR3 is CALEVPNVPDKLIF. DNA for the CDR3: TGTGCTCTTGAGGTCCCAAATGTGCCGGATAAACTCATCTTT.